These T cell receptor beta chains were read from a single sample in a study of T cells in Graves' hyperthyroidism and ophthalmopathy. Each CDR3 protein gets one entry after TCRdb re-called the multiplex PCR reads with MiXCR. In the table there are roughly 580,000 distinct CDR3 sequences, approximately 13% of which are singletons. Sequenced sample: blood. Receptors were obtained from a woman younger than 45 with Graves' hyperthyroidism that later progressed to Graves' ophthalmopathy. CDR3s include the opening cysteine and the closing phenylalanine or tryptophan. A D gene is named only where the DNA matches it firmly. Clone size is shown for a subset of rows, as once, few, many or a class of expanded clone.

j_call clone_size v_call d_call cdr3_nt cdr3_aa
TRBJ2-6 few TRBV15 TRBD1 TGTGCCACCAGCAGAGATATCGGGACAGGCGATAGGGTCCTGACTTTC CATSRDIGTGDRVLTF
TRBJ1-3 few TRBV15 - TGTGCCACCCGAGGTTCAGGGAAAGGAAACACCATATATTTT CATRGSGKGNTIYF
TRBJ1-1 many TRBV6-1 TRBD1 TGTGCCAGCAGTCGGGACAGGGTGACCACTGAAGCTTTCTTT CASSRDRVTTEAFF
TRBJ2-7 many TRBV28 TRBD2 TGTGCCAGCAGTCAAACATGGGGGGGTCGTTACGAGCAGTACTTC CASSQTWGGRYEQYF
TRBJ2-3 - TRBV6-5 - TGTGCCAGCAGTTACTCCCCCGATTTAGCGACAGATACGCAGTATTTT CASSYSPDLATDTQYF
TRBJ2-5 - TRBV18 TRBD1 TGTGCCAGCTCACCCGGGACAGGGGGGATCGGAGAGACCCAGTACTTC CASSPGTGGIGETQYF
TRBJ2-1 few TRBV5-1 TRBD1 TGCGCCAGCAGCTTGGCGGACAGGGGGCCCAATGAGCAGTTCTTC CASSLADRGPNEQFF
TRBJ2-1 - TRBV6-1 - TGTGCCAGCAGTGAAACGGGCGGGCATCCCAATGAGCAGTTCTTC CASSETGGHPNEQFF
TRBJ2-1 - TRBV4-2 TRBD2 TGTGCCAGCAGCCAAGATAGCCTAGCGGGAGCCTATGAGCAGTTCTTC CASSQDSLAGAYEQFF
TRBJ2-5 many TRBV5-1 - TGCGCCAGCAGCCCCAACTCAGCGGTGGAGACCCAGTACTTC CASSPNSAVETQYF
TRBJ2-1 - TRBV6-1 TRBD1 TGTGCCAGCACCGGACAGGGACTGAGGTACAATGAGCAGTTCTTC CASTGQGLRYNEQFF
TRBJ1-3 many TRBV6-1 - TGTGCCAGCAGCCGGGACGGGCGGACAGTCATATATTTT CASSRDGRTVIYF
TRBJ2-2 few TRBV15 TRBD1 TGTGCCACCAGCAGAGGGACAGGGTACGGGGAGCTGTTTTTT CATSRGTGYGELFF
TRBJ1-2 few TRBV30 TRBD1 TGTGCCTGGAGTGTAGGGCACGGGACAGCTCAAGATGGCTACACCTTC CAWSVGHGTAQDGYTF
TRBJ1-6 many TRBV18 TRBD1 TGTGCCAGCTCACCGGAGCAGGGGGTTGAATCACCCCTCCACTTT CASSPEQGVESPLHF
TRBJ2-3 once TRBV5-1 TRBD2 TGCGCCAGCAGCATTCCTTTAGCGGGAGCGGGGGATACGCAGTATTTT CASSIPLAGAGDTQYF
TRBJ2-7 many TRBV10-3 - TGTGCCATCAGTGAGTCTCAGGGTGAGCAGTACTTC CAISESQGEQYF
TRBJ1-1 many TRBV6-1 TRBD1 TGTGCCAGCAGTAAACAGGGGGTGTTGAACACTGAAGCTTTCTTT CASSKQGVLNTEAFF
TRBJ2-1 many TRBV5-8 TRBD2 TGTGCCAGCAGCAGCGGGACTAGCGGGAGGGCCAATGAGCAGTTCTTC CASSSGTSGRANEQFF
TRBJ1-3 many TRBV15 - TGTGCCACCAGCAGAGATCAGGTGGTAACGGGAAACACCATATATTTT CATSRDQVVTGNTIYF
TRBJ2-7 many TRBV30 - TGTGCCTGCTGGAGGGGGAGTCCCTACGAGCAGTACTTC CACWRGSPYEQYF
TRBJ2-2 - TRBV6-2/TRBV6-3 - TGTGCCAGCAGTTATGGACAGAGAAGGACCGGGGAGCTGTTTTTT CASSYGQRRTGELFF
TRBJ1-6 many TRBV7-3 TRBD1 TGTGCCAGCAGCTTAACGGGGGACAGGGGGATTAATTCACCCCTCCACTTT CASSLTGDRGINSPLHF
TRBJ1-6 - TRBV2 - TGTGCCAGGCGGGATTTAGGTAGTTCACCCCTCCACTTT CARRDLGSSPLHF
TRBJ1-1 many TRBV10-2 - TGCGCCAGCAGACAGGGCGTTGAAGCTTTCTTT CASRQGVEAFF
TRBJ2-1 - TRBV7-9 TRBD2 TGTGCCGAGGCGAGGGAGGGCCCAAACAATGAGCAGTTCTTC CAEAREGPNNEQFF
TRBJ1-1 - TRBV7-2 - TGTGCCAGCAGCCTCCCCCCCTGGGAGAACACTGAAGCTTTCTTT CASSLPPWENTEAFF